Following are 30 T cell receptor beta chains from one sample sequenced in a study of control samples from healthy donors and cancer patients. Produced via immunoSEQ multiplex PCR; TCRdb's table is partial and in-frame only. The top ten clones hold 5.5% to 7.5% of a sample with approximately 150,000 clones, roughly 89% of them seen once. Specimen: blood. The source of these receptors is a man aged 18 to 30 in good health.

The chain employs TRBV28 and TRBJ1-5, with D possibly matching TRBD1 (6 bases). The CDR3 loop spans 16 amino acids. In germline, CDR1 is MDHEN, CDR2 SYDVKM. V was shortened by 3 bases and J by 0 bases, with 12 bases between the two germline ends. CDR3 protein: CASSFQGYGSNQPQHF. The CDR3 region has the DNA TGTGCCAGCAGTTTCCAGGGGTATGGTAGCAATCAGCCCCAGCATTTT.

The V gene is TRBV27, the J gene TRBJ2-2; D gene unclear. Germline CDR1 and CDR2: MNHEY and SMNVEV (reference sequence). V was cut by 6 bases and J by 4 bases, with 9 bases left in between. The CDR3 loop spans 13 amino acids. This CDR3 reads CASRGSGTGELFF. CDR3 sequence (DNA): TGTGCCAGCAGGGGGTCGGGCACCGGGGAGCTGTTTTTT.

The chain joins TRBV7-2 to TRBJ2-5; a possible D gene is TRBD2 (5 bases). Germline V gives CDR1 SGHTA, CDR2 FQGNSA. There are 13 residues in the CDR3. Trimming left V 4 bases short and J 3 bases short, with 9 bases between. Here the CDR3 DNA reads TGTGCCAGCAGCTGGAGGCCCAAAGAGACCCAGTACTTC. Translation: CASSWRPKETQYF.

The chain recombines TRBV28 with TRBJ2-1; a weak D match, TRBD2 (6 bases). The V end was cut by 1 base, the J end by 3 bases, with 7 bases between. The CDR3 has 14 residues. Germline V gene lookup returns CDR1 MDHEN and CDR2 SYDVKM. The CDR3 here is CASSLSGVYNEQFF. CDR3 nucleotide sequence: TGTGCCAGCAGTTTATCGGGGGTCTACAATGAGCAGTTCTTC. Together with reference TRBV28 and TRBJ2-1, the CDR3 gives the full variable domain: DVKVTQSSRYLVKRTGEKVFLECVQDMDHENMFWYRQDPGLGLRLIYFSYDVKMKEKGDIPEGYSVSREKKERFSLILESASTNQTSMYLCASSLSGVYNEQFFGPGTRLTVL.

The genes are TRBV6-2 or TRBV6-3 and TRBJ2-3; D ambiguous. This CDR3 region has 13 residues. The germline gives CDR1 MNHEY, CDR2 SVGEGT. Trimming pared 4 bases from V and 3 bases from J, leaving 8 bases between. CDR3 region: CASSLGPTDTQYF. The CDR3 bases are TGTGCCAGCAGTTTAGGTCCGACAGATACGCAGTATTTT.

This chain connects TRBV10-3 to TRBJ2-3; 9 bases are shared with TRBD2. The V gene's germline CDR1 is ENHRY and CDR2 SYGVKD. V trimming: 0 bases; J trimming: 4 bases; junction bases outside the gene matches: 11. CDR3 length: 18 amino acids. The CDR3 region is CAISESGRGGLEADTQYF. CDR3 nucleotides: TGTGCCATCAGTGAGTCAGGGCGGGGGGGACTTGAGGCAGATACGCAGTATTTT.

The CDR3 loop reads CATSRDPSRTDTQYF. The CDR3, as DNA: TGTGCCACCAGCAGAGACCCGTCCCGCACAGATACGCAGTATTTT. The V call is TRBV15, the J call TRBJ2-3; no definite D call. V was trimmed by 0 bases and J by 1 base, leaving 8 bases between them. The germline gives CDR1 LNHNV, CDR2 YYDKDF (reference sequence). The CDR3 loop spans 15 amino acids. The full variable domain, completed using reference TRBV15 and TRBJ2-3, is DAMVIQNPRYQVTQFGKPVTLSCSQTLNHNVMYWYQQKSSQAPKLLFHYYDKDFNNEADTPDNFQSRRPNTSFCFLDIRSPGLGDTAMYLCATSRDPSRTDTQYFGPGTRLTVL.

V usage is TRBV5-1 and J usage is TRBJ1-1; D is perhaps TRBD1 (6 bases). The CDR3 extends over 14 amino acids. Germline V gene data show CDR1 as SGHRS and CDR2 as YFSETQ. Trimming stripped 3 bases from V and 1 base from J, with 10 bases between. CDR3 DNA sequence: TGCGCCAGCAGCTCACCGGACAGGAACACTGAAGCTTTCTTT. Amino acid sequence: CASSSPDRNTEAFF. The whole variable domain, filled in from reference TRBV5-1 and TRBJ1-1, reads KAGVTQTPRYLIKTRGQQVTLSCSPISGHRSVSWYQQTPGQGLQFLFEYFSETQRNKGNFPGRFSGRQFSNSRSEMNVSTLELGDSALYLCASSSPDRNTEAFFGQGTRLTVV.

This clone appeared a single time. The CDR3 sequence is CASSPGLSNVYEQYF. CDR3 nucleotide sequence: TGTGCCAGCAGCCCCGGTCTGTCAAACGTCTACGAGCAGTACTTC. The chain joins TRBV7-3 to TRBJ2-7, with no clear D. The ends were cut back, 5 bases at V and 3 bases at J, with 17 bases in the middle. CDR3 size: 15 residues. Germline CDR1 SGHTA, CDR2 FQGTGA.

The chain recombines TRBV5-6 with TRBJ2-7, with 9 positions matching TRBD2. V trimming: 5 bases; J trimming: 5 bases; junction bases outside the gene matches: 14. CDR3 length: 16 residues. Germline V CDR1 and CDR2: SGHDT, YYEEEE. The CDR3, as DNA: TGTGCCAGCAGTTCCCCATCAGCGGGGGGTTTACACGAGCAGTACTTC. Translated, it gives CASSSPSAGGLHEQYF.

The V and J genes are TRBV5-1 and TRBJ1-1; D is undetermined. The germline V and J ends were trimmed by 4 bases and 3 bases, with 16 bases remaining between them. The germline V gene has CDR1 SGHRS and CDR2 YFSETQ. This CDR3 has 15 amino acids. CDR3: CASSPRGSLDTEAFF. The DNA of the CDR3 is TGCGCCAGCAGCCCCCGTGGGAGTTTGGACACTGAAGCTTTCTTT. The full variable domain, with the rest looked up from reference TRBV5-1 and TRBJ1-1, is KAGVTQTPRYLIKTRGQQVTLSCSPISGHRSVSWYQQTPGQGLQFLFEYFSETQRNKGNFPGRFSGRQFSNSRSEMNVSTLELGDSALYLCASSPRGSLDTEAFFGQGTRLTVV.

V usage is TRBV19 and J usage is TRBJ1-2; D unclear. CDR1 is LNHDA, CDR2 SQIVND, per germline (reference sequence). V was trimmed by 4 bases and J by 7 bases, leaving 22 bases between them. This CDR3 is built from 16 residues. Written as DNA, the CDR3 is TGTGCCAGTAGTAAAAACCTCCCAGGCCTAGCAGGTGGCTACACCTTC. It specifies CASSKNLPGLAGGYTF.

The chain couples TRBV3-1 (or the pseudogene TRBV3-2) to TRBJ2-2, with D uncertain. CDR3 size: 12 residues. Germline V gives CDR1 LGHDT, CDR2 YNNKEL (reference sequence). Trimming shortened V by 3 bases and J by 1 base, and 0 bases separated the two germline ends. The DNA of the CDR3 is TGTGCCAGCAGCCAGAACACCGGGGAGCTGTTTTTT. It encodes CASSQNTGELFF.

The chain has TRBV30 and TRBJ1-6, with TRBD1 matching 9 bases. J lost 6 bases, V lost 6 bases, and 3 bases had no gene match. The CDR3 contains 13 residues. Per the germline V gene, CDR1 is GTSNPN and CDR2 is SVGIG (reference sequence). In DNA, the CDR3 is TGTGCCTGCGACAGGGGGTTTAATTCACCCCTCCACTTT. Translation gives CACDRGFNSPLHF.

The rearrangement joins TRBV6-1 to TRBJ2-1, with no clear D. Trimming stripped 2 bases from V and 9 bases from J, with 11 bases between. Germline loops: CDR1 MNHNS, CDR2 SASEGT. This CDR3 is 13 amino acids long. The CDR3 DNA sequence: TGTGCCAGCAGTGAATCCCGGGTTGGTGAGCAGTTCTTC. This codes for CASSESRVGEQFF.

The chain carries TRBV5-4 and TRBJ2-2; 11 bases are shared with TRBD2. J gave up 6 bases and V 4 bases, and 11 bases lay outside the gene matches. Per the germline V gene, CDR1 is SGHNT and CDR2 is YYREEE (reference sequence). The CDR3 runs 17 residues. CDR3 loop: CASSPGVAGGLSGELFF. The DNA of the CDR3 is TGTGCCAGCAGCCCGGGGGTAGCGGGGGGGCTCTCCGGGGAGCTGTTTTTT.

The rearrangement uses TRBV15 and TRBJ2-7, with D perhaps TRBD2 (7 bases). V shed 1 base and J shed 3 bases, with 10 bases lying between them. Germline V lookup: CDR1 LNHNV, CDR2 YYDKDF (reference sequence). The CDR3 covers 14 residues. The CDR3 DNA sequence: TGTGCCACCAGCAGAGGGGGGGGCGGCTACGAGCAGTACTTC. Protein: CATSRGGGGYEQYF. Combining the CDR3 with reference TRBV15 and TRBJ2-7 gives the whole variable domain DAMVIQNPRYQVTQFGKPVTLSCSQTLNHNVMYWYQQKSSQAPKLLFHYYDKDFNNEADTPDNFQSRRPNTSFCFLDIRSPGLGDTAMYLCATSRGGGGYEQYFGPGTRLTVT.

DNA of the CDR3: TGTGCCAGAATGCGGGAGGGACTTAGTGGAAACACCATATATTTT. Residues: CARMREGLSGNTIYF. V gene TRBV6-5 combines with J gene TRBJ1-3, with D perhaps TRBD1 (5 bases). Germline V CDR1 and CDR2: MNHEY, SVGAGI. The V and J ends lost 9 bases and 3 bases respectively, with 18 bases between them. The CDR3 totals 15 residues.

The chain is built from TRBV5-6 and TRBJ1-2, with D hard to call. Germline V gene lookup returns CDR1 SGHDT and CDR2 YYEEEE. With 0 bases removed from V and 8 bases from J, the gap between germline ends came to 14 bases. CDR3 length equals 14 residues. The CDR3 region is CASSLGVQAGGYTF. The CDR3 DNA reads as TGTGCCAGCAGCTTGGGAGTGCAGGCTGGGGGCTACACCTTC.

The chain is built from TRBV9 and TRBJ2-2, with 8 bases lining up with TRBD2. This CDR3 spans 16 amino acids. J gave up 3 bases and V 0 bases, and 4 bases lay outside the gene matches. Germline lookup yields CDR1 SGDLS and CDR2 YYNGEE. The CDR3: CASSVAGGPYTGELFF. CDR3 bases: TGTGCCAGCAGCGTAGCGGGGGGGCCTTACACCGGGGAGCTGTTTTTT. The full variable domain, in which reference TRBV9 and TRBJ2-2 provide the parts outside the CDR3, is DSGVTQTPKHLITATGQRVTLRCSPRSGDLSVYWYQQSLDQGLQFLIQYYNGEERAKGNILERFSAQQFPDLHSELNLSSLELGDSALYFCASSVAGGPYTGELFFGEGSRLTVL.

The J gene is TRBJ2-7, the V gene TRBV25-1; the D is unclear. Germline V gene sequence: CDR1 MGHDK, CDR2 SYGVNS. The CDR3 consists of 12 residues. Trimming left V 4 bases short and J 3 bases short, with 7 bases between. CDR3 sequence reads: CASSAGYYEQYF. In DNA, the CDR3 is TGTGCCAGCAGTGCGGGCTACTACGAGCAGTACTTC.

This chain uses TRBV19 with TRBJ2-3; D remains ambiguous. The V gene lost 5 bases and the J gene lost 4 bases, with 13 bases spanning the gap. Germline V gene data show CDR1 as LNHDA and CDR2 as SQIVND (reference sequence). This CDR3 comprises 14 residues. The CDR3 DNA follows: TGTGCCAGTAGTCCAGGCTCATGGTCAGATACGCAGTATTTT. Residues: CASSPGSWSDTQYF.

The CDR3 nucleotides are TGTGCCAGCAGCTACCAGGGGGGCGCGGTTACTGAAGCTTTCTTT. This gives the protein CASSYQGGAVTEAFF. J is TRBJ1-1 and V is TRBV7-2; TRBD1 matches at 7 bases. The CDR3 extends over 15 amino acids. CDR1 is SGHTA, CDR2 FQGNSA, per germline. Trimming cost V 4 bases and J 5 bases; bases outside gene matches: 10.

The chain couples TRBV4-2 to TRBJ1-6; the D gene is possibly TRBD1 (6 bases). Germline CDR1 is LGHNA and CDR2 is YNFKEQ. V gave up 0 bases and J gave up 9 bases, with 15 bases separating them. This CDR3 comprises 16 residues. CDR3 residues: CASSQELQGNGSPLHF. The DNA of the CDR3 is TGTGCCAGCAGCCAAGAATTACAGGGCAACGGTTCACCCCTCCACTTT.

The CDR3 spells CASSLDVYGYTF. CDR3 nucleotides: TGTGCCAGCAGCTTAGACGTCTATGGCTACACCTTC. The chain is built from TRBV7-8 and TRBJ1-2; no definite D call. Trimming shortened V by 1 base and J by 4 bases, and 4 bases separated the two germline ends. The CDR3 runs 12 residues. CDR1 is SGHVS and CDR2 is FQNEAQ in the germline V gene. Complete variable domain (other parts from reference TRBV7-8 and TRBJ1-2): GAGVSQSPRYKVAKRGQDVALRCDPISGHVSLFWYQQALGQGPEFLTYFQNEAQLDKSGLPSDRFFAERPEGSVSTLKIQRTQQEDSAVYLCASSLDVYGYTFGSGTRLTVV.

The chain joins TRBV5-1 to TRBJ1-1; the match to TRBD1 covers 9 bases. There are 15 residues in the CDR3. V dropped 3 bases and J dropped 1; count of bases not matched to a gene: 4. Germline assignment: CDR1 SGHRS and CDR2 YFSETQ. This CDR3 is CASSSTTGGNTEAFF. The CDR3 DNA follows: TGCGCCAGCAGCTCCACGACAGGGGGGAACACTGAAGCTTTCTTT. The full variable domain, rest sourced from reference TRBV5-1 and TRBJ1-1, is KAGVTQTPRYLIKTRGQQVTLSCSPISGHRSVSWYQQTPGQGLQFLFEYFSETQRNKGNFPGRFSGRQFSNSRSEMNVSTLELGDSALYLCASSSTTGGNTEAFFGQGTRLTVV.

This chain joins TRBV5-4 and TRBJ2-7, with 15 positions matching TRBD2. CDR1 is SGHNT, CDR2 YYREEE, per germline (reference sequence). The CDR3 is 15 amino acids. With 4 bases clipped from V and 4 bases from J, the junction kept 3 bases outside the gene matches. For the CDR3, the DNA is TGTGCCAGCAGCCAGGGACTAGCGGGGGGTTACGAGCAGTACTTC. Amino acids: CASSQGLAGGYEQYF.

J is TRBJ2-7 and V is TRBV5-5; 10 positions agree with TRBD1. After removal of 0 bases from V and 4 bases from J, the junction contained 4 bases not matched to a gene. Germline CDR1 and CDR2: SGHKS and YYEKEE (reference sequence). The CDR3 is 15 amino acids. The CDR3, as DNA: TGTGCCAGCAGCTTGGGGGACAGGGGTGCATACGAGCAGTACTTC. Translating gives CASSLGDRGAYEQYF.

This chain links TRBV6-1 with TRBJ1-4, with D maybe TRBD1 (5 bases). Deletions cut 4 bases from V and 0 bases from J, with 18 bases between. There are 18 residues in the CDR3. Germline CDR1 MNHNS, CDR2 SASEGT. CDR3 sequence: CASSGGHARGATNEKLFF. The CDR3 coding sequence is TGTGCCAGCAGTGGCGGACATGCAAGAGGGGCAACTAATGAAAAACTGTTTTTT.

The gene calls are TRBV5-1 and TRBJ2-3; tentatively, D is TRBD2 (5 bases). V was clipped by 5 bases and J by 5 bases, with 12 bases between them. Germline-derived CDR1 and CDR2 are SGHRS and YFSETQ. The length of the CDR3 is 13 residues. In DNA, the CDR3 is TGCGCCAGCAGTGTCGGGGTGCTAGATACGCAGTATTTT. Encoded protein: CASSVGVLDTQYF.